This T cell receptor (beta chain) comes out of a study of T-cell reconstitution after alpha-beta-depleted transplantation in children. Regarding the study as a whole: Expanded graft clones, several hundred of them, were reportedly the source of alpha-beta T cells about two months after transplant.

This CDR3 region has 17 residues. Germline assignment: CDR1 SGHTA and CDR2 FQGNSA. V trimming: 6 bases; J trimming: 2 bases; junction bases outside the gene matches: 12. This clonotype was detected only a few times. The antigen is unknown. Preparing the TCRbeta library involved the use of unique molecular identifiers. TCRdb re-called the PCR reads through MiXCR, storing one row per CDR3 protein. The sample has 800,000 to 1,000,000 distinct CDR3 sequences, roughly 29% seen once. The chain combines TRBV7-2 with TRBJ1-5; 8 bases match TRBD1. The clonotype was recovered from a boy under two years old who had a stem cell transplant for SCID, so the T cells may come from the graft donor. This specimen consisted of PBMCs, mostly from graft donor cells, obtained 360 days after TCRalphabeta/CD19-depleted stem cell transplant. The CDR3 protein is CASSRLGRGRRNQPQHF. The CDR3 DNA is TGTGCCAGCAGTCGGCTGGGCAGGGGGCGCCGCAATCAGCCCCAGCATTTT.